A single sample gave rise to the 24 T cell receptor beta chains below, sequenced in a study of Ad26.COV2.S vaccination and SARS-CoV-2 variants. TCRdb's copy holds only in-frame clones and misses some; the assay was immunoSEQ multiplex PCR. The sample holds fewer than 900,000 clones, roughly 90% seen once. Treatment given: around 19 received Ad26.COV2.S at low or high dose, single or two shots; roughly 5 received placebo; per-sample allocation not given. Specimen acquisition occurred on day 63 following the initial vaccine or placebo injection. Sequenced material: peripheral blood, taken in a trial of Ad26.COV2.S vaccine versus placebo. These receptors all stem from a person aged 18 to 65 who received the Ad26.COV2.S COVID-19 vaccine or a placebo.

The chain recombines TRBV9 with TRBJ2-3; no firm D call. The CDR3 contains 15 residues. Trimming removed 4 bases from V and 5 bases from J, with 17 bases in between. Germline V gene data show CDR1 as SGDLS and CDR2 as YYNGEE. In DNA form, the CDR3 reads TGTGCCAGCAGCCGACGGACGATCGGTGAAGATACGCAGTATTTT. Its protein product is CASSRRTIGEDTQYF.

The chain has TRBV6-5 and TRBJ1-1; possibly TRBD1 for D (5 bases). The V gene lost 8 bases and the J gene lost 4 bases, with 8 bases spanning the gap. Germline CDR1 is MNHEY and CDR2 is SVGAGI. The CDR3 runs to 11 residues. The CDR3 sequence is CASGGGTEAFF. CDR3 nucleotides: TGTGCCAGCGGGGGGGGCACTGAAGCTTTCTTT.

The chain joins TRBV19 to TRBJ1-2, with 7 bases matching TRBD1. With 9 bases clipped from V and 4 bases from J, the junction kept 14 bases outside the gene matches. Germline V CDR1 and CDR2: LNHDA, SQIVND (reference sequence). There are 15 residues in the CDR3. The CDR3 DNA follows: TGTGCCAGCCAGACCGGGACAGCCACTCCCTATGGCTACACCTTC. This gives the protein CASQTGTATPYGYTF.

The count of this clone is one. The gene calls are TRBV10-3 and TRBJ2-2; 7 bases agree with TRBD2. In germline, CDR1 is ENHRY, CDR2 SYGVKD. CDR3 length: 14 amino acids. Trimming cost V 9 bases and J 1 base; bases outside gene matches: 5. CDR3: CAMGGTGNTGELFF. CDR3 bases: TGTGCCATGGGGGGGACGGGGAACACCGGGGAGCTGTTTTTT.

The chain couples TRBV7-8 to TRBJ1-5; D perhaps matches TRBD1 (5 bases). Germline V gene lookup returns CDR1 SGHVS and CDR2 FQNEAQ. With 5 bases removed from V and 4 bases from J, the gap between germline ends came to 18 bases. CDR3 size: 16 residues. CDR3 protein: CASSPIQGWENQPQHF. CDR3 nucleotide sequence: TGTGCCAGCAGCCCAATCCAGGGTTGGGAGAATCAGCCCCAGCATTTT.

The rearrangement links TRBV6-5 to TRBJ1-3; the match to TRBD1 covers 8 bases. The ends lost 2 bases at V and 4 bases at J; junction bases unmatched: 4. Germline V lookup: CDR1 MNHEY, CDR2 SVGAGI. The CDR3 totals 15 residues. The CDR3 here is CASSYDRGVGNTIYF. The CDR3 coding sequence is TGTGCCAGCAGTTACGACAGGGGTGTCGGAAACACCATATATTTT.

V and J are TRBV20-1 and TRBJ2-7; no clear D. Trimming left V 3 bases short and J 2 bases short, with 11 bases between. The CDR3 has 13 amino acids. The germline V gene has CDR1 DFQATT and CDR2 SNEGSKA (reference sequence). DNA of the CDR3: TGCAGTGCTAGTGCCCTGGTTCCCTACGAGCAGTACTTC. Translation gives CSASALVPYEQYF.

J is TRBJ2-3 and V is TRBV25-1, with 8 bases that match TRBD2. The germline CDR1 and CDR2 sequences are MGHDK and SYGVNS. This CDR3 has 16 residues. V lost 4 bases and J lost 6; bases outside the gene matches: 12. As DNA, the CDR3 is TGTGCCAGCAGTGCCAACCAAGCGGGAGTATCGGATACGCAGTATTTT. It translates to CASSANQAGVSDTQYF. Full variable domain (rest looked up from reference TRBV25-1 and TRBJ2-3): EADIYQTPRYLVIGTGKKITLECSQTMGHDKMYWYQQDPGMELHLIHYSYGVNSTEKGDLSSESTVSRIRTEHFPLTLESARPSHTSQYLCASSANQAGVSDTQYFGPGTRLTVL.

This chain joins TRBV7-9 and TRBJ2-7; 7 bases are a match to TRBD1. V gave up 5 bases and J gave up 4 bases; unmatched junction bases: 8. CDR3 length: 14 amino acids. Germline CDR1 and CDR2: SEHNR and FQNEAQ (reference sequence). This CDR3 is CASSGEGQIYEQYF. CDR3 coding DNA: TGTGCCAGCAGCGGAGAGGGACAGATATACGAGCAGTACTTC.

The chain is built from TRBV4-1 and TRBJ1-4, with D unresolved. The V end lost 0 bases, the J end lost 8 bases, and 13 bases lay between the germline ends. This CDR3 region has 15 residues. CDR1 and CDR2 from the germline V gene are MGHRA and YSYEKL. The CDR3 region is CASSQEMAGGEKLFF. The CDR3 DNA follows: TGCGCCAGCAGCCAAGAGATGGCAGGTGGCGAAAAACTGTTTTTT.

This clone was detected once. The chain recombines TRBV2 with TRBJ1-6, with D perhaps TRBD1 (6 bases). CDR3 length: 13 residues. V lost 8 bases and J 10 bases, leaving 15 bases between the germline ends. CDR1 and CDR2 (germline): SNHLY, FYNNEI. CDR3: CASSPGTYSPLHF. CDR3 sequence (DNA): TGTGCCAGCTCTCCCGGGACATACTCACCCCTCCACTTT.

Concerning this clone: Within the sample, other DNA sequences also encode this same CDR3. V usage is TRBV7-2 and J usage is TRBJ2-5; perhaps D is TRBD1 or TRBD2 (6 bases each). The CDR3 spans 14 residues. Looked up from germline, CDR1 is SGHTA and CDR2 is FQGNSA. V gave up 5 bases and J gave up 4 bases, with 14 bases separating them. This CDR3 is CASSPNRGRETQYF. CDR3 in DNA: TGTGCCAGCAGCCCGAACCGGGGGCGAGAGACCCAGTACTTC.

The table lists this clone with a count of one. The chain links TRBV10-3 to TRBJ1-4; D call uncertain. The CDR3 runs to 13 residues. V was cut by 7 bases and J by 5 bases, with 11 bases left in between. Germline lookup yields CDR1 ENHRY and CDR2 SYGVKD. CDR3 nucleotide sequence: TGTGCCATCAAAGGACGAAACAATGAAAAACTGTTTTTT. It yields the protein CAIKGRNNEKLFF.

This rearrangement joins TRBV6-1 to TRBJ1-5, with TRBD1 identical over 7 bases. Germline CDR1 reads MNHNS; CDR2 reads SASEGT. The junction had 7 bases not matched to a gene; V was cut back by 1 base and J by 4 bases. CDR3 length: 16 amino acids. The CDR3 sequence is CASSEGTGARNQPQHF. DNA for the CDR3: TGTGCCAGCAGTGAAGGCACAGGGGCACGGAATCAGCCCCAGCATTTT.

The chain recombines TRBV7-2 with TRBJ1-4; D unresolved. The CDR3 totals 14 residues. V was trimmed by 5 bases and J by 8 bases, leaving 15 bases between them. The germline V gene encodes CDR1 SGHTA and CDR2 FQGNSA. The CDR3 is CASSPDLSVEKLFF. CDR3 coding DNA: TGTGCCAGCAGCCCAGACCTGTCAGTCGAAAAACTGTTTTTT.

V and J are TRBV3-1 (or the pseudogene TRBV3-2) and TRBJ1-2; the match to TRBD1 covers 10 bases. V dropped 5 bases and J dropped 8; count of bases not matched to a gene: 11. The germline gives CDR1 LGHDT, CDR2 YNNKEL (reference sequence). The CDR3 extends over 15 amino acids. The CDR3 nucleotides are TGTGCCAGCAGCGAGCGAGGGACAGGGGTGGGCGGCTACACCTTC. Translation: CASSERGTGVGGYTF.

The chain employs TRBV4-2 and TRBJ1-1, with 9 positions matching TRBD1. CDR1 and CDR2 (germline): LGHNA, YNFKEQ. Trimming took 4 bases from V and 4 from J; bases not matched to a gene: 7. The CDR3 consists of 15 residues. The CDR3 sequence is CASSLEQGAATEAFF. Here the CDR3 DNA reads TGTGCCAGCAGCCTCGAACAGGGGGCGGCCACTGAAGCTTTCTTT.

This clone was seen once. The chain uses TRBV2 and TRBJ1-4; D not certain. There are 15 residues in the CDR3. The V gene lost 2 bases and the J gene lost 4 bases, with 11 bases spanning the gap. Germline V gene lookup returns CDR1 SNHLY and CDR2 FYNNEI. The CDR3: CASSESGPYNEKLFF. As DNA, the CDR3 is TGTGCCAGCAGTGAATCAGGTCCTTATAATGAAAAACTGTTTTTT.

As DNA, the CDR3 is TGTGCCAGCAGCGGACAAGGACAGGGTGGAAACACCATATATTTT. Its translation is CASSGQGQGGNTIYF. The rearrangement uses TRBV7-9 and TRBJ1-3; the match to TRBD1 covers 8 bases. V trimming: 5 bases; J trimming: 3 bases; junction bases outside the gene matches: 6. Germline-derived CDR1 and CDR2 are SEHNR and FQNEAQ (reference sequence). The CDR3 consists of 15 residues.

V and J are TRBV6-5 and TRBJ1-1, with D hard to call. The CDR3 consists of 13 residues. CDR1 MNHEY and CDR2 SVGAGI come from the germline V gene. The V end was cut by 4 bases, the J end by 1 base, with 7 bases between. CDR3 DNA: TGTGCCAGCAGTTCGACTCGGAACACTGAAGCTTTCTTT. Its translation is CASSSTRNTEAFF.

This clone was seen more than once but under ten times. The genes are TRBV30 and TRBJ1-5, with D hard to call. Trimming stripped 3 bases from V and 9 bases from J, with 27 bases between. The CDR3 runs 17 residues. Germline V gene sequence: CDR1 GTSNPN, CDR2 SVGIG (reference sequence). DNA for the CDR3: TGTGCCTGGAGCCCCAATTCAGATCGACGGCGGGATCGGCCCCAGCATTTT. Translating it yields CAWSPNSDRRRDRPQHF.

This chain joins TRBV19 and TRBJ2-6, with TRBD1 identical over 8 bases. This CDR3 contains 14 residues. Germline V lookup: CDR1 LNHDA, CDR2 SQIVND (reference sequence). V lost 9 bases to trimming and J lost 9 bases; unmatched junction nucleotides: 10. CDR3 loop: CASLDRGGVNVLTF. The CDR3, as DNA: TGTGCCAGCCTCGACAGGGGCGGCGTCAACGTCCTGACTTTC. The full variable domain, in which reference TRBV19 and TRBJ2-6 provide the parts outside the CDR3, is DGGITQSPKYLFRKEGQNVTLSCEQNLNHDAMYWYRQDPGQGLRLIYYSQIVNDFQKGDIAEGYSVSREKKESFPLTVTSAQKNPTAFYLCASLDRGGVNVLTFGAGSRLTVL.

This chain joins TRBV5-1 and TRBJ2-3; D uncertain. CDR1 SGHRS and CDR2 YFSETQ come from the germline V gene. Trimming stripped 3 bases from V and 2 bases from J, with 7 bases between. The CDR3 runs 13 residues. The CDR3 DNA sequence: TGCGCCAGCAGCTCGAGGACCACAGATACGCAGTATTTT. It codes for CASSSRTTDTQYF.

With respect to this clone: Different DNA sequences within this sample yield the same CDR3. J is TRBJ2-3 and V is TRBV12-3 or TRBV12-4, with D possibly matching TRBD2 (6 bases). Between the trimmed V and J ends, which lost 3 bases and 3 bases, there was a span of 7 bases. The CDR3 extends over 13 amino acids. The CDR3 spells CASSLAGTDTQYF. Here the CDR3 DNA reads TGTGCCAGCAGTTTGGCGGGGACAGATACGCAGTATTTT.